What follows describes a single T cell receptor beta chain. Its antigen is not known. The assay was immunoSEQ multiplex PCR, and TCRdb's table has in-frame clones only and misses some. Of 70,000 to 95,000 clones in the sample, approximately 92% are singletons; the top ten hold around 1.1%. These data belong to a study of graft-versus-host responses after intestinal transplantation. Study at large: Induction with anti-thymocyte globulin, then tacrolimus and steroids for around three years, was given to all recipients.

Findings of the study overall: High graft-versus-host to host-versus-graft clonal ratios were found in allografts of patients who had graft-donor T cell macrochimerism. Investigators detected GvH clones in recipient marrow, with some emerging earlier in ileum or blood.

Germline V lookup: CDR1 KGHSH, CDR2 LQKENI. V was pared by 6 bases and J by 0 bases, with 5 bases of the junction left unmatched. The CDR3 covers 14 residues. The receptor's source is a human donor who was the organ donor for an intestinal transplant. This rearrangement joins TRBV18 to TRBJ2-7; 7 nucleotides line up with TRBD1. Sequences were derived from unstimulated CD8+ T cells sorted from spleen or lymph node cells, sampled before transplant. The CDR3 loop reads CASSSGQSSYEQYF. In DNA, the CDR3 is TGTGCCAGCTCCTCGGGACAGAGCTCCTACGAGCAGTACTTC.